The rows below give T cell receptor beta chains drawn from one sample of a study of shared T cell receptors in the human thymus. Assay used: immunoSEQ multiplex PCR; TCRdb lists only in-frame clones, some missing. The data hold about 660,000 clones, with around 87% observed a single time. The data also belong to a second study, concerning human thymus T cells.

Sequencing input: thymocytes. These receptors all stem from a boy under two years old with a congenital heart defect. Each CDR3 is given with its conserved first and last residue. The D gene is left open where the match is weak. Not all rows give a size; the values are once, few, many and, for expanded clones, a class.

d_call	v_call	j_call	clone_size	cdr3_aa	cdr3_nt
-	TRBV4-2	TRBJ2-1	-	CASSPTGGPWDEQFF	TGTGCCAGCAGCCCAACAGGTGGACCATGGGATGAGCAGTTCTTC
-	TRBV11-2	TRBJ1-1	-	CASSLDEVYTEAFF	TGTGCCAGCAGCTTAGACGAGGTGTACACTGAAGCTTTCTTT
-	TRBV2	TRBJ2-4	-	CASSNRVTKNIQYF	TGTGCCAGCAGTAACAGGGTTACCAAAAACATTCAGTACTTC
-	TRBV6-5	TRBJ1-3	-	CASTPRNPGNTIYF	TGTGCCAGCACTCCCAGGAACCCCGGAAACACCATATATTTT
TRBD2	TRBV5-1	TRBJ2-7	-	CASSLAGREEFYEQYF	TGCGCCAGCAGCTTGGCCGGACGGGAGGAATTCTACGAGCAGTACTTC
-	TRBV15	TRBJ2-7	-	CATSRWETGATYEQYF	TGTGCCACCAGCAGATGGGAAACGGGAGCGACGTACGAGCAGTACTTC
-	TRBV5-1	TRBJ2-7	-	CASSLGCPGVYEQYF	TGCGCCAGCAGCTTGGGGTGTCCGGGAGTCTACGAGCAGTACTTC
TRBD2	TRBV2	TRBJ2-3	-	CASSGGGVADTQYF	TGTGCCAGCAGTGGCGGGGGAGTCGCAGATACGCAGTATTTT
-	TRBV5-1	TRBJ2-1	-	CASGQGGHGQNEQFF	TGCGCCAGCGGGCAGGGGGGCCACGGTCAGAATGAGCAGTTCTTC
TRBD2	TRBV5-6	TRBJ2-5	-	CASSWGLAGTQETQYF	TGTGCCAGCAGCTGGGGACTAGCGGGAACCCAAGAGACCCAGTACTTC
TRBD2	TRBV27	TRBJ2-3	-	CASSYWREGLDTQYF	TGTGCCAGCAGCTACTGGCGGGAGGGTTTGGATACGCAGTATTTT
-	TRBV5-6	TRBJ2-1	-	CASSFGLDPYNEQFF	TGTGCCAGCAGCTTTGGGCTCGACCCGTACAATGAGCAGTTCTTC
TRBD1	TRBV27	TRBJ2-2	-	CASSPGTGYLTGELFF	TGTGCCAGCAGTCCCGGGACAGGGTACCTCACCGGGGAGCTGTTTTTT
TRBD2	TRBV7-9	TRBJ2-7	-	CASSPGLADYEQYF	TGTGCCAGCAGCCCGGGACTAGCGGATTACGAGCAGTACTTC
-	TRBV9	TRBJ1-1	-	CASSPLGETNTEAFF	TGTGCCAGCAGCCCCCTGGGAGAGACGAACACTGAAGCTTTCTTT
TRBD2	TRBV11-1	TRBJ2-3	-	CASSLETSGGATDTQYF	TGTGCCAGCAGCTTGGAGACTAGCGGCGGGGCGACAGATACGCAGTATTTT
TRBD2	TRBV4-3	TRBJ2-1	-	CASSSNASGENGNYNEQFF	TGCGCCAGCAGCTCAAACGCTAGCGGGGAAAATGGGAATTACAATGAGCAGTTCTTC
-	TRBV5-6	TRBJ1-1	-	CASSLLDRSNTEAFF	TGTGCCAGCAGCTTGCTCGACAGGTCGAACACTGAAGCTTTCTTT
-	TRBV4-3	TRBJ2-1	-	CASSQAVTDEQFF	TGCGCCAGCAGCCAAGCGGTAACCGATGAGCAGTTCTTC
-	TRBV2	TRBJ1-4	-	CASSESLLGSPTNEKLFF	TGTGCCAGCAGTGAATCCCTTTTGGGCTCCCCAACTAATGAAAAACTGTTTTTT
-	TRBV11-2	TRBJ2-7	-	CASSLSSKDCYEQYF	TGTGCCAGCAGCTTAAGTAGTAAGGACTGCTACGAGCAGTACTTC
-	TRBV4-3	TRBJ2-7	-	CASSRDLRGAYEQYF	TGCGCCAGCAGCCGAGACTTACGGGGGGCATACGAGCAGTACTTC
TRBD1	TRBV7-9	TRBJ2-7	-	CASSPGQGLISYEQYF	TGTGCCAGCAGCCCAGGACAGGGCCTGATCTCCTACGAGCAGTACTTC
-	TRBV9	TRBJ2-1	-	CASGKRNGGLSHEQFF	TGTGCCAGCGGCAAGCGAAACGGCGGACTGTCCCATGAGCAGTTCTTC
-	TRBV9	TRBJ1-4	-	CASSVSPAGNEKLFF	TGTGCCAGCAGCGTAAGTCCGGCGGGCAATGAAAAACTGTTTTTT
-	TRBV7-2	TRBJ2-1	-	CASSLWDSREDEQFF	TGTGCCAGCAGTTTGTGGGACTCCCGAGAGGATGAGCAGTTCTTC
TRBD2	TRBV10-3	TRBJ2-2	-	CAIQREIDTGELFF	TGTGCCATCCAGCGGGAGATCGACACCGGGGAGCTGTTTTTT
TRBD1	TRBV6-5	TRBJ2-1	-	CAATDRVNNEQFF	TGTGCCGCTACGGACAGGGTTAATAATGAGCAGTTCTTC
TRBD1	TRBV10-3	TRBJ1-1	-	CAITPGGRNTEAFF	TGTGCCATCACTCCAGGGGGTCGGAACACTGAAGCTTTCTTT
-	TRBV15	TRBJ1-2	-	CATSRPRYGYTF	TGTGCCACCAGCAGACCGCGGTATGGCTACACCTTC
-	TRBV19	TRBJ2-2	-	CASSIRGMETGELFF	TGTGCCAGTAGTATCAGGGGTATGGAGACCGGGGAGCTGTTTTTT
TRBD2	TRBV7-9	TRBJ2-1	-	CASSQTSSGNNEQFF	TGTGCCAGCAGCCAAACATCTAGCGGGAACAATGAGCAGTTCTTC
TRBD2	TRBV28	TRBJ2-5	-	CASRMTGTSGRGGQETQYF	TGTGCCAGCAGGATGACCGGGACTAGCGGGAGGGGGGGCCAAGAGACCCAGTACTTC
-	TRBV6-6	TRBJ1-2	-	CASSTKSENNYGYTF	TGTGCCAGCAGTACCAAGAGTGAAAATAACTATGGCTACACCTTC
-	TRBV9	TRBJ2-1	-	CASSAVVASYNEQFF	TGTGCCAGCAGCGCCGTTGTGGCCTCCTACAATGAGCAGTTCTTC
-	TRBV5-1	TRBJ1-3	-	CASSTTGSGNTIYF	TGCGCCAGCAGCACCACAGGGAGTGGAAACACCATATATTTT
TRBD2	TRBV4-2	TRBJ2-2	-	CASSQDEREGNTGELFF	TGTGCCAGCAGCCAAGATGAGCGGGAGGGGAACACCGGGGAGCTGTTTTTT
-	TRBV6-6	TRBJ2-7	-	CASSYSRSYEQYF	TGTGCCAGCAGTTACTCGAGGTCCTACGAGCAGTACTTC
-	TRBV19	TRBJ1-5	-	CASSPMGGGDQPQHF	TGTGCCAGTAGTCCGATGGGGGGGGGAGATCAGCCCCAGCATTTT
-	TRBV5-6	TRBJ1-2	-	CASSPPSGGRGYGYTF	TGTGCCAGCAGCCCCCCGAGTGGGGGCCGGGGCTATGGCTACACCTTC
-	TRBV7-3	TRBJ2-1	-	CASSLERSSYNEQFF	TGTGCCAGCAGCTTAGAGCGGAGCTCCTACAATGAGCAGTTCTTC
-	TRBV28	TRBJ2-5	few	CASSPLRRGQETQYF	TGTGCCAGCAGCCCCCTTCGGAGGGGTCAAGAGACCCAGTACTTC